The rows below give T cell receptor beta chains drawn from one sample of a study of T cell changes during pregnancy in multiple sclerosis. The protocol was immunoSEQ multiplex PCR, while the TCRdb copy is restricted to in-frame clones and leaves out a portion. The data show 70,000 or so clones, just over 90% seen once. The sequencing here drew on CD4+ T cells from peripheral blood mononuclear cells, taken before pregnancy. The receptor source for this set is a female donor with multiple sclerosis, enrolled in a pregnancy study. The CDR3 runs from the conserved cysteine through the conserved F or W. Fields, in order: clone size, D gene, V gene, J gene, CDR3 DNA, CDR3 protein. A D gene is named only where the DNA matches it firmly. Only part of the rows carry a size: once, few, many, or a class if the clone is expanded.

.	.	TRBV6-1	TRBJ2-5	TGTGCCAGCAGTTCAACAGGGCAAGAGACCCAGTACTTC	CASSSTGQETQYF
.	TRBD2	TRBV7-9	TRBJ2-2	TGTGCCAGCACCCGAAGATCTAGCGGGGGGGCCACCGGGGAGCTGTTTTTT	CASTRRSSGGATGELFF
.	.	TRBV27	TRBJ2-7	TGTGCCAGCAGCCAAAGGGCGCGGGGAGGTTTCTACGAGCAGTACTTC	CASSQRARGGFYEQYF
.	TRBD2	TRBV29-1	TRBJ2-3	TGCAGCGTTGTACGAGCGGGGGGTTCGGTGACAGATACGCAGTATTTT	CSVVRAGGSVTDTQYF
.	.	TRBV6-5	TRBJ2-3	TGTGCCAGCAGCTCCAATCGGGTGAGCACAGATACGCAGTATTTT	CASSSNRVSTDTQYF
.	.	TRBV5-1	TRBJ2-5	TGCGCCAGCAGCTTGGTTAAAGAGACCCAGTACTTC	CASSLVKETQYF
few	TRBD1	TRBV5-1	TRBJ1-2	TGCGCCAGCAGCACAGGGGACTATGGCTACACCTTC	CASSTGDYGYTF
.	.	TRBV6-5	TRBJ2-7	TGTGCCAGCAGTTACGGCAGGGTACAGAGCGAGCAGTACTTC	CASSYGRVQSEQYF
.	.	TRBV30	TRBJ1-2	TGTGCCTGGAGTGTTCAGTATGGCTACACCTTC	CAWSVQYGYTF
.	TRBD1	TRBV14	TRBJ2-2	TGTGCCAGCAGCCAAGTAGGTGCACAGGGGGCGTCGGAGATCGGGGAGCTGTTTTTT	CASSQVGAQGASEIGELFF
.	.	TRBV7-2	TRBJ2-7	TGTGCCAGCAGCTCTGGGGCCTCCAGGGAGCAGTACTTC	CASSSGASREQYF
.	.	TRBV2	TRBJ2-5	TGTGCCAGCAGCTTACTAGAGACCCAGTACTTC	CASSLLETQYF
.	.	TRBV6-1	TRBJ1-3	TGTGCCAGTCCCCGGGAAGGCTCTGGAAACACCATATATTTT	CASPREGSGNTIYF
.	.	TRBV6-5	TRBJ2-7	TGTGCCAGCAGTTACCGGGTCTCCTACGAGCAGTACTTC	CASSYRVSYEQYF
.	TRBD1	TRBV5-6	TRBJ2-1	TGTGCCAGCAGCCGTCTAATGATGACAGGGAGCTCCTACAATGAGCAGTTCTTC	CASSRLMMTGSSYNEQFF
.	.	TRBV29-1	TRBJ1-5	TGCAGCGTTGTACAGGGAGGGGGCAATCAGCCCCAGCATTTT	CSVVQGGGNQPQHF
.	.	TRBV2	TRBJ2-2	TGTGCCAGCAGGCCTCAGGGCACTACGGCCGGGGAGCTGTTTTTT	CASRPQGTTAGELFF
.	.	TRBV18	TRBJ2-2	TGTGCCAGCTCACCACCGGCGGGCCTGAACACCGGGGAGCTGTTTTTT	CASSPPAGLNTGELFF
.	.	TRBV9	TRBJ2-1	TGTGCCAGCAGCGTCGCCGTGACTAGAAATGGCAATGAGCAGTTCTTC	CASSVAVTRNGNEQFF
.	TRBD2	TRBV18	TRBJ2-2	TGTGCCAGCTCACCGCCCCGTCCTGTAGCGGGAAACACCGGGGAGCTGTTTTTT	CASSPPRPVAGNTGELFF
.	.	TRBV9	TRBJ1-2	TGTGCCAGCAGCTTCTCGACAGAGATTAACTATGGCTACACCTTC	CASSFSTEINYGYTF
.	TRBD1	TRBV4-1	TRBJ1-1	TGCGCCAGCAGCCAACCCGGGACAGGGAGGGTCACTGAAGCTTTCTTT	CASSQPGTGRVTEAFF
.	TRBD2	TRBV5-1	TRBJ2-3	TGCGCCAGCAGCCTTAGCGGGGGACTCACAGATACGCAGTATTTT	CASSLSGGLTDTQYF
.	TRBD1	TRBV30	TRBJ2-4	TGTGCCTGGAGGGGATCAGGGGGAAGAGCCAAAAACATTCAGTACTTC	CAWRGSGGRAKNIQYF
.	.	TRBV19	TRBJ1-6	TGTGCCAGTAGTACCGGGACAAGTTATAATTCACCCCTCCACTTT	CASSTGTSYNSPLHF
.	.	TRBV7-8	TRBJ1-6	TGTGCCAGCAGCTTAGCGCGTCAGGGAAGCTCCTATAATTCACCCCTCCACTTT	CASSLARQGSSYNSPLHF
.	TRBD1	TRBV7-8	TRBJ1-5	TGTGCCAGCAGCCAGGGGTACAGGGGGCCCAGCAATCAGCCCCAGCATTTT	CASSQGYRGPSNQPQHF
.	.	TRBV6-5	TRBJ1-2	TGTGCCAGCAATCACGGCTATGGCTACACCTTC	CASNHGYGYTF
.	TRBD2	TRBV7-6	TRBJ2-1	TGTGCCAGCGGTCGGGGGGGCCAGTCCAATGAGCAGTTCTTC	CASGRGGQSNEQFF
.	TRBD1	TRBV30	TRBJ1-1	TGTGCGCATACAGGGGGCGGGAATGAAGCTTTCTTT	CAHTGGGNEAFF
once	.	TRBV10-3	TRBJ1-1	TGTGCCATCAGTGTCTCAGGGGATGTATTAGAAGCTTTCTTT	CAISVSGDVLEAFF
.	TRBD1	TRBV5-1	TRBJ1-4	TGCGCCAGCAGCTTGGGGCAGGGGGATGAAAAACTGTTTTTT	CASSLGQGDEKLFF
.	.	TRBV23-1	TRBJ1-1	TGCGCCAGCAGTCAATCGAGAAGACTAGTTAAAGCTTTCTTT	CASSQSRRLVKAFF
.	.	TRBV9	TRBJ1-5	TGTGCCAGCAGCGTCCACGGTTCCAATCAGCCCCAGCATTTT	CASSVHGSNQPQHF
.	TRBD1	TRBV25-1	TRBJ1-1	TGTGCCAGCAGTCGAGGACAGGGGAATTTCGCTGAAGCTTTCTTT	CASSRGQGNFAEAFF
.	.	TRBV5-6	TRBJ2-7	TGTGCCAGCTTGGGAAGCCGAGGGGACTTATCCTACGAGCAGTACTTC	CASLGSRGDLSYEQYF
.	TRBD2	TRBV19	TRBJ2-1	TGTGCCAGTAGTCTCGGACTAGCGGGAGGTCCTGGAGAGCAGTTCTTC	CASSLGLAGGPGEQFF
.	.	TRBV11-1	TRBJ2-2	TGTGCCAGCAGCCCAGCAGGCACCGGGGAGCTGTTTTTT	CASSPAGTGELFF
.	.	TRBV30	TRBJ1-2	TGTGCCGGATCAAGTGAGGGAGCTGGTGGCTACACCTTC	CAGSSEGAGGYTF